Sequencing of this TCR beta chain was carried out in a study of CD8+CD57+ T cells in acquired aplastic anemia. Template material for TCR beta VDJ and CDR3 profiling consisted of genomic DNA. TCRdb analysed the reads with MiXCR anew, one entry per CDR3 protein. The table lists under 200,000 distinct CDR3 sequences, less than 65% of them singletons. The sequence derives from a human donor with severe aplastic anemia or a healthy control (not recorded which). Sequencing used sorted CD4+, CD8+, or CD8+CD57+ T cells (not recorded which) from PBMCs.

In DNA form, the CDR3 reads TGTGCCAGCAGGGATCGCCAGGGGGCGAATACGCAGTATTTT. Translating gives CASRDRQGANTQYF. The rearrangement joins TRBV11-2 to TRBJ2-3, with 8 bases fitting TRBD1. Germline V gene sequence: CDR1 SGHAT, CDR2 FQNNGV. The CDR3 runs 14 residues. The V gene end was trimmed by 6 bases and the J gene end by 7 bases; junction bases not matched to a gene: 9.